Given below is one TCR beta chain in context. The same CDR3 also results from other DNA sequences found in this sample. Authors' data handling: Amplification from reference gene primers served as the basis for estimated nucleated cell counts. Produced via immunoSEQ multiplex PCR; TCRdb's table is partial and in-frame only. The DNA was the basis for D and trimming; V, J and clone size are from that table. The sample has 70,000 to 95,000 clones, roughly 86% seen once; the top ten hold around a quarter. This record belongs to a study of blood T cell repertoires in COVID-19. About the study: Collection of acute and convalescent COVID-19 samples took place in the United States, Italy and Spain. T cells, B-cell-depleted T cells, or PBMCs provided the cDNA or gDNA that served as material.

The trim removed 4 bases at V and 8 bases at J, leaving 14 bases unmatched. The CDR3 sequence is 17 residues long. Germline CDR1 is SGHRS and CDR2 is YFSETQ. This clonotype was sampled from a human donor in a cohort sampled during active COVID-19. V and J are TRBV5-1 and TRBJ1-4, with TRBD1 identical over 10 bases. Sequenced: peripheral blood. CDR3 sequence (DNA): TGCGCCAGCAGCGCGGACAGGGGGGCTCTCTTTAGCGAAAAACTGTTTTTT. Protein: CASSADRGALFSEKLFF.